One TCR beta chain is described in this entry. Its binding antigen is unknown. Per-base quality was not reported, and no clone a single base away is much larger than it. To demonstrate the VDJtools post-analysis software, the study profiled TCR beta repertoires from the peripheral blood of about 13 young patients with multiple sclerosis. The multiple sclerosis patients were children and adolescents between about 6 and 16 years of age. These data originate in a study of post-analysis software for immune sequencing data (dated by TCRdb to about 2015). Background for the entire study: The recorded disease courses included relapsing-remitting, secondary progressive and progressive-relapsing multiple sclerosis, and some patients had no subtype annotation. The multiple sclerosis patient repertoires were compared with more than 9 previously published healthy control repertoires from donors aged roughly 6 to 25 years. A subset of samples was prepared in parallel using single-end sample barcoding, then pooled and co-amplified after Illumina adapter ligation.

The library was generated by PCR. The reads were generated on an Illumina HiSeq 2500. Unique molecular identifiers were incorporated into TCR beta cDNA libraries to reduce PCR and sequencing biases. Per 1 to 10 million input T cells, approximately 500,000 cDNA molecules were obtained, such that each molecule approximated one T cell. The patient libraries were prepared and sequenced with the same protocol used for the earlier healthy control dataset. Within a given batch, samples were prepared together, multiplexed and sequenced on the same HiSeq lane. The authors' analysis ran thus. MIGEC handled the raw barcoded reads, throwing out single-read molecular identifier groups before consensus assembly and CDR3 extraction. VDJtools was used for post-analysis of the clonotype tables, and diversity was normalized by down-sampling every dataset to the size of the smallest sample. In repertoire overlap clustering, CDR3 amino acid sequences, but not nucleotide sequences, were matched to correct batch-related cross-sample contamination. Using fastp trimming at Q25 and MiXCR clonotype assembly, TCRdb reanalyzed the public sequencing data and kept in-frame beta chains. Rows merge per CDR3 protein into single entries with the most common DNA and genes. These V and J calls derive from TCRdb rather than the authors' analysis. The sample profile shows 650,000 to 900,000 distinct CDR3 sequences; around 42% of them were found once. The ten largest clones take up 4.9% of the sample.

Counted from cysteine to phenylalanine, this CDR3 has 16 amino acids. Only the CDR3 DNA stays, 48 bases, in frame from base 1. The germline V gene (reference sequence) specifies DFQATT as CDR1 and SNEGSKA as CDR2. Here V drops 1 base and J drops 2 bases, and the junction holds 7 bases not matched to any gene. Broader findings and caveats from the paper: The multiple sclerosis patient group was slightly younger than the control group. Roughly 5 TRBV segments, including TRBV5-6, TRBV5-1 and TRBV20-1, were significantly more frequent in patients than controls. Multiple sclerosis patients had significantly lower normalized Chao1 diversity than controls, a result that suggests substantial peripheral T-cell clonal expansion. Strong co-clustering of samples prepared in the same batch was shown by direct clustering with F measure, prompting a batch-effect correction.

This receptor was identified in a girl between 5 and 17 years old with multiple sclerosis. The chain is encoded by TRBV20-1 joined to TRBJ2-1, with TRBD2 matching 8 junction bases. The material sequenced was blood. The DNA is TGCAGTGCTAGAGTCGGGCTAGCGGGCACCTACAATGAGCAGTTCTTC. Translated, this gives CSARVGLAGTYNEQFF.